In its sample, the clone carrying this T cell receptor beta chain was seen a few times. This sample was taken from a study of blood T cells in healthy people across ages. A second PCR of 7 to 11 cycles used a sample-barcoded 5' primer and a J-beta primer mix. One entry per CDR3 protein results from TCRdb running MiXCR on the 5' RACE reads. The sample has about 500,000 distinct CDR3 sequences, 20% to 30% seen once. CDR1 is SGDLS and CDR2 is YYNGEE in the germline V gene. The ends were cut back, 2 bases at V and 2 bases at J, with 7 bases in the middle. The CDR3 contains 14 residues. The same data also contributed to another study, on T cells of mothers and their children.

The receptor was isolated from a boy younger than 18 in good health. This sequence joins TRBV9 and TRBJ2-2; no clear D gene. The sequenced sample consisted of blood. For the CDR3, the DNA is TGTGCCAGCAGCGTCTATGGAAACACCGGGGAGCTGTTTTTT. Its translation is CASSVYGNTGELFF.